A single sample is the source of the 10 T cell receptor beta chains below, sequenced in a study of Ad26.COV2.S vaccination and SARS-CoV-2 variants. Method: immunoSEQ multiplex PCR; TCRdb's copy keeps in-frame clones and lacks some. The repertoire holds 300,000 to 400,000 clones, with about 88% as singletons. Treatment specified: 15 to 20 received Ad26.COV2.S at low or high dose, single or two shots; 5 received placebo; per-sample allocation not given. Day 63 after the first vaccine or placebo injection was the time point for sampling. The sample in question was peripheral blood, obtained in a trial of Ad26.COV2.S vaccine versus placebo. These receptors were taken from a person aged 18-60 years who received the Ad26.COV2.S COVID-19 vaccine or a placebo.

The chain is built from TRBV7-2 and TRBJ2-3, with 10 positions matching TRBD2. Germline V CDR1 and CDR2: SGHTA, FQGNSA. This CDR3 is 17 amino acids long. V was clipped by 2 bases and J by 4 bases; unmatched bases: 9. DNA for the CDR3: TGTGCCAGCAGCTTAAAGCGGGGGGGCGTCGGTTCAGATACGCAGTATTTT. Residues: CASSLKRGGVGSDTQYF.

This clone was seen a handful of times. The chain is built from TRBV4-2 and TRBJ1-2, with a tentative D call TRBD1 (5 bases). The CDR3 loop spans 17 amino acids. Trimming pared 0 bases from V and 8 bases from J, leaving 22 bases between. CDR1 is LGHNA and CDR2 is YNFKEQ in the germline V gene. This chain's CDR3 is CASSQDHGQGETSGYTF. CDR3 coding DNA: TGTGCCAGCAGCCAAGATCATGGGCAGGGAGAGACTAGCGGCTACACCTTC.

The V and J genes are TRBV13 and TRBJ2-7; 8 nucleotides agree with TRBD1. Trimming at V came to 4 bases and at J to 3 bases, leaving 8 bases not matched to a gene. The CDR3 contains 15 residues. Germline CDR1 reads PRHDT; CDR2 reads FYEKMQ (reference sequence). The CDR3 loop reads CASSYPGQENYEQYF. In DNA form, the CDR3 reads TGTGCCAGCAGCTACCCGGGACAGGAGAACTACGAGCAGTACTTC.

The DNA of the CDR3 is TGTGCCAGCGGACAGGGGACCTACAATGAAAAACTGTTTTTT. Amino acids: CASGQGTYNEKLFF. V and J are TRBV6-5 and TRBJ1-4; 9 positions match TRBD1. The CDR3 loop spans 14 amino acids. Germline-derived CDR1 and CDR2 are MNHEY and SVGAGI. V shed 8 bases and J 5 bases; nucleotides not matched to a gene: 6.

The chain links TRBV28 to TRBJ2-7, with D tentatively TRBD2 (5 bases). Germline V gene sequence: CDR1 MDHEN, CDR2 SYDVKM. CDR3 size: 14 residues. Trimming removed 3 bases from V and 4 bases from J, with 13 bases in between. The DNA of the CDR3 is TGTGCCAGCAGTTTTACTTCTAGCTGGTACGAGCAGTACTTC. It translates to CASSFTSSWYEQYF.

This chain links TRBV6-6 with TRBJ2-5; 8 bases agree with TRBD1. The trim removed 5 bases at V and 4 bases at J, leaving 15 bases unmatched. The V gene's germline CDR1 is MNHNY and CDR2 SVGAGI (reference sequence). CDR3 length: 17 amino acids. CDR3 coding DNA: TGTGCCAGCAGTCGTCTGCTAGGACAGGGAGGCCGAGAGACCCAGTACTTC. Amino acid sequence: CASSRLLGQGGRETQYF.

V gene TRBV6-4 combines with J gene TRBJ2-3; the match to TRBD2 covers 9 bases. With V trimmed by 3 bases and J by 1 base, 8 bases remained unmatched. CDR3 length: 17 residues. Germline V gene sequence: CDR1 MRHNA, CDR2 SNTAGT. The CDR3, as DNA: TGTGCCAGCAGTGAAGGGGTGGCTAGCGGGGGCACAGATACGCAGTATTTT. Its protein is CASSEGVASGGTDTQYF.

The chain carries TRBV28 and TRBJ1-2; tentative D call: TRBD1 (6 bases). CDR3 length: 12 amino acids. CDR1 and CDR2 (germline): MDHEN, SYDVKM. V was clipped by 2 bases and J by 8 bases, with 9 bases between them. CDR3 in amino acids: CASSLIGGGYTF. The CDR3 region has the DNA TGTGCCAGCAGTTTAATAGGGGGAGGCTACACCTTC.

This chain joins TRBV6-4 and TRBJ1-5; D call uncertain. Trimming removed 7 bases from V and 1 base from J, with 5 bases in between. Germline loops: CDR1 MRHNA, CDR2 SNTAGT. The CDR3 is 12 residues long. The CDR3 bases are TGTGCCAGCACAAGGAGCAATCAGCCCCAGCATTTT. It encodes CASTRSNQPQHF.

This CDR3 reads CASSNPAGLAGVNEQFF. The CDR3 DNA reads TGTGCCAGCAGCAACCCTGCGGGGCTAGCGGGAGTCAATGAGCAGTTCTTC. V usage is TRBV7-3 and J usage is TRBJ2-1; 10 bases map to TRBD2. CDR1 and CDR2 (germline): SGHTA, FQGTGA. The V and J ends lost 5 bases and 6 bases, in that order; junction bases with no gene match: 13. This CDR3 has 17 amino acids. Supplemented by reference TRBV7-3 and TRBJ2-1, the full variable domain reads GAGVSQTPSNKVTEKGKYVELRCDPISGHTALYWYRQSLGQGPEFLIYFQGTGAADDSGLPNDRFFAVRPEGSVSTLKIQRTERGDSAVYLCASSNPAGLAGVNEQFFGPGTRLTVL.